This T cell receptor (beta chain) was retrieved from a study of blood T cell repertoires in COVID-19. Measured with immunoSEQ multiplex PCR; TCRdb has only the in-frame clones, and not every one. The profile shows almost 300,000 clones, about 87% of them singletons. The sequenced sample was peripheral blood. The sequence was collected from a man in his sixties or seventies with acute or convalescent COVID-19.

The CDR3 protein is CASSASTSGSNIQYF. The CDR3 region has the DNA TGTGCCAGCAGCGCCTCGACTAGCGGGTCAAACATTCAGTACTTC. This chain joins TRBV11-1 and TRBJ2-4; 10 nucleotides match TRBD2. Germline values: CDR1 SGHAT, CDR2 FQDESV (reference sequence). There are 15 residues in the CDR3. J was trimmed by 6 bases and V by 5 bases; bases with no gene match: 7.